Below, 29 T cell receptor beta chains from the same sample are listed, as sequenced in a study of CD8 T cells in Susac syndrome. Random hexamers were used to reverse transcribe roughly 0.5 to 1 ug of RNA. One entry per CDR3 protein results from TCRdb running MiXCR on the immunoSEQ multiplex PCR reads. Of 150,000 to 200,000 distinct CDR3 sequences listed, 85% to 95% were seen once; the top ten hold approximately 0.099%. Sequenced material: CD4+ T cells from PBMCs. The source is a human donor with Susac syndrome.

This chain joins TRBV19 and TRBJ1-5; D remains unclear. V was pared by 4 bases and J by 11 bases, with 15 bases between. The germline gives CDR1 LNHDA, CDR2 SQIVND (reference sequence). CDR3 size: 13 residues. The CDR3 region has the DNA TGTGCCAGTAGTAGCGACCGTTGGAGGACCCAGCATTTT. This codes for CASSSDRWRTQHF.

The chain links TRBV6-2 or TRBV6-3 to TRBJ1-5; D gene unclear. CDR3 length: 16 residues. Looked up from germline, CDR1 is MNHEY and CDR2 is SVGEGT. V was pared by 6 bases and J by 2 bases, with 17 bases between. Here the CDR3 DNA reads TGTGCCAGCAGCCCCGGACGAAATACGGGCAATCAGCCCCAGCATTTT. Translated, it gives CASSPGRNTGNQPQHF.

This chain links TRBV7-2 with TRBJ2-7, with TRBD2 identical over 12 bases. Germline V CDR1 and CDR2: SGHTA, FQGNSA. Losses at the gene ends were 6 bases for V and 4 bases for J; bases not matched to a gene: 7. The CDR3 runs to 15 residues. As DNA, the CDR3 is TGTGCCAGCAGTTGGACTAGCGGGGCCGAGTACGAGCAGTACTTC. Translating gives CASSWTSGAEYEQYF.

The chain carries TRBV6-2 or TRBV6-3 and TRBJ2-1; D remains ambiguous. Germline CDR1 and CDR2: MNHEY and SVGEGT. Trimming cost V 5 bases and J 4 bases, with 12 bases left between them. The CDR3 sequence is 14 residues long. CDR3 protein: CASSPVPAYNEQFF. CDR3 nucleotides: TGTGCCAGCAGTCCAGTCCCAGCTTACAATGAGCAGTTCTTC.

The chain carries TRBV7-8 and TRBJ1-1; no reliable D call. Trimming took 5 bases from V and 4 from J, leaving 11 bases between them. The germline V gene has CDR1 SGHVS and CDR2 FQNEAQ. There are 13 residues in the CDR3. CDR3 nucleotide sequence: TGTGCCAGCAGCGCTTCGCACGGCACTGAAGCTTTCTTT. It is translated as CASSASHGTEAFF.

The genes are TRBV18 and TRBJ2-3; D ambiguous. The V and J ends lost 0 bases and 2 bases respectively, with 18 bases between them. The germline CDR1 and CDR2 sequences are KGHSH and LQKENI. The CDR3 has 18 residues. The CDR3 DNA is TGTGCCAGCTCACCACCAAATAAAGTTTACACCCACACAGATACGCAGTATTTT. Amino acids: CASSPPNKVYTHTDTQYF. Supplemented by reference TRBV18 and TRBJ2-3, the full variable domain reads NAGVMQNPRHLVRRRGQEARLRCSPMKGHSHVYWYRQLPEEGLKFMVYLQKENIIDESGMPKERFSAEFPKEGPSILRIQQVVRGDSAAYFCASSPPNKVYTHTDTQYFGPGTRLTVL.

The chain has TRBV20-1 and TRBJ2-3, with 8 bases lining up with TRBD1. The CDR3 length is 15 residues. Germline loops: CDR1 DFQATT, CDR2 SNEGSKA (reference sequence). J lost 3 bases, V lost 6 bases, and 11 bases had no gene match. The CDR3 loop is CSATTQGGLTDTQYF. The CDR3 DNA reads TGCAGTGCAACAACACAGGGGGGTTTGACAGATACGCAGTATTTT.

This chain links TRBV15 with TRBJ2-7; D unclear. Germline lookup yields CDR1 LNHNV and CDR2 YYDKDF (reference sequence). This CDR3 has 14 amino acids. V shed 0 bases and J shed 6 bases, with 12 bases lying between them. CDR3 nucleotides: TGTGCCACCAGCAGAGATGGTTCGCCTCCCGAGCAGTACTTC. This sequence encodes CATSRDGSPPEQYF. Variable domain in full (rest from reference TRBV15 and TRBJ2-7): DAMVIQNPRYQVTQFGKPVTLSCSQTLNHNVMYWYQQKSSQAPKLLFHYYDKDFNNEADTPDNFQSRRPNTSFCFLDIRSPGLGDTAMYLCATSRDGSPPEQYFGPGTRLTVT.

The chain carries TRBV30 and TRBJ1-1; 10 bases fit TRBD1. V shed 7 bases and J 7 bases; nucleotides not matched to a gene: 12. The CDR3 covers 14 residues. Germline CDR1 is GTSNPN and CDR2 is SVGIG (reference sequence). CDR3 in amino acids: CAFLPQGTGVEAFF. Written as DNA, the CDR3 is TGTGCCTTCCTACCCCAGGGGACAGGGGTTGAAGCTTTCTTT.

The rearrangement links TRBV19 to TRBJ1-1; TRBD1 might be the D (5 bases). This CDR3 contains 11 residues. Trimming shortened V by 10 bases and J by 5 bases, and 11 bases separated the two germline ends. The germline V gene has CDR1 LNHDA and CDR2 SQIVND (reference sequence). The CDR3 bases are TGTGCCACTTCAGGGAGGACTGAAGCTTTCTTT. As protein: CATSGRTEAFF.

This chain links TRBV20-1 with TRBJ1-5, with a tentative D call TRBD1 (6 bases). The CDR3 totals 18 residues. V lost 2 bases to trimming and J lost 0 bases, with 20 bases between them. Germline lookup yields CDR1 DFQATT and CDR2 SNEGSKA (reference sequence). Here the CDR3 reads CSARMTRGGLNSNQPQHF. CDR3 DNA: TGCAGTGCTAGAATGACCAGGGGAGGCCTAAATAGCAATCAGCCCCAGCATTTT.

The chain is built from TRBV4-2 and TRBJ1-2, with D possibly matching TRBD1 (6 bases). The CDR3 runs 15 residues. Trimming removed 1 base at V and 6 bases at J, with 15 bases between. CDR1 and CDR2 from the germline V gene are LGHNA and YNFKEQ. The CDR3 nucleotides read TGTGCCAGCAGCCAAGGGCGTAGGGAGGGGGATGGCTACACCTTC. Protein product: CASSQGRREGDGYTF.

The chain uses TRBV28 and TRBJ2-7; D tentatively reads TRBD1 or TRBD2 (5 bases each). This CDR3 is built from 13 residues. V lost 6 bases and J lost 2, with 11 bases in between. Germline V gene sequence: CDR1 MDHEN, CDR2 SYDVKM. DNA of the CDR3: TGTGCCAGCAGAGGGACGGTAACCTACGAGCAGTACTTC. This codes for CASRGTVTYEQYF.

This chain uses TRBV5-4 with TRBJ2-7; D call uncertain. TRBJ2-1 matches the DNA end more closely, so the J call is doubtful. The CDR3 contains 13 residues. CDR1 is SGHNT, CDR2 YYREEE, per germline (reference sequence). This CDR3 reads CASSLDSSDEQFF. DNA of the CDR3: TGTGCCAGCAGCTTGGACAGCTCCGACGAGCAGTTCTTC.

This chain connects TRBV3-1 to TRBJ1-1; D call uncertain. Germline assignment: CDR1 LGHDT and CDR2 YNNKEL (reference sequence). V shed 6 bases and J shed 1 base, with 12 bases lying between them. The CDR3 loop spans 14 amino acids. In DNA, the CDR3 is TGTGCCAGCAGAACTTTGGGCGCGAACACTGAAGCTTTCTTT. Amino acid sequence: CASRTLGANTEAFF. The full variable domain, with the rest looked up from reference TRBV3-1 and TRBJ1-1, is DTAVSQTPKYLVTQMGNDKSIKCEQNLGHDTMYWYKQDSKKFLKIMFSYNNKELIINETVPNRFSPKSPDKAHLNLHINSLELGDSAVYFCASRTLGANTEAFFGQGTRLTVV.

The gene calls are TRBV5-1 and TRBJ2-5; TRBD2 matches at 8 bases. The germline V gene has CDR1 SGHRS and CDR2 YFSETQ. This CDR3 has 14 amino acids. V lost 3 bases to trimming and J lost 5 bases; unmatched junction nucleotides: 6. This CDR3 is CASSSGTSTETQYF. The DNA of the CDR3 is TGCGCCAGCAGCTCCGGGACTAGTACCGAGACCCAGTACTTC.

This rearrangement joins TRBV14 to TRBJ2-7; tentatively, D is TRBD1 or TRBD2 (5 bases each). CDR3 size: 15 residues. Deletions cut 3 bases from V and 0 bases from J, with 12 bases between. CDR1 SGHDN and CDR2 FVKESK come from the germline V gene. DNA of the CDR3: TGTGCCAGCAGCCAGTTTAGGGGACCCTCCTACGAGCAGTACTTC. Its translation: CASSQFRGPSYEQYF.

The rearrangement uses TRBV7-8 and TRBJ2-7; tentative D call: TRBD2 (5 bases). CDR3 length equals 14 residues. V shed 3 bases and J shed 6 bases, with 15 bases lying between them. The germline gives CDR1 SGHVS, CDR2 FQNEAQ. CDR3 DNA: TGTGCCAGCAGCTTCCCCTCCCCCGAGGGCGAGCAGTACTTC. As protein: CASSFPSPEGEQYF.

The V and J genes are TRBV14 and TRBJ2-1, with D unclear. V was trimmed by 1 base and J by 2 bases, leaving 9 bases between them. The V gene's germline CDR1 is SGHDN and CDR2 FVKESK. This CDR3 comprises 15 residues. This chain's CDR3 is CASSQGQRAYNEQFF. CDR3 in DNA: TGTGCCAGCAGCCAAGGGCAGAGAGCCTACAATGAGCAGTTCTTC.

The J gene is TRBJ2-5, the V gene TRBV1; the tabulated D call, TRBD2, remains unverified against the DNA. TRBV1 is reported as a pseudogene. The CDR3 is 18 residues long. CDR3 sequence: CTSSHIRLAGPPQETQYF. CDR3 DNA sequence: TGCACCAGCAGCCACATTCGTCTAGCGGGCCCCCCCCAAGAGACCCAGTACTTC.

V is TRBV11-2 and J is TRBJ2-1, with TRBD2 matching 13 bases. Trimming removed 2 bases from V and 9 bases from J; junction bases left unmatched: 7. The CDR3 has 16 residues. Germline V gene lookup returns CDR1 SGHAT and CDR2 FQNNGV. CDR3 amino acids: CASSLPGLAGVGEQFF. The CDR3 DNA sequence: TGTGCCAGCAGCTTACCCGGACTAGCGGGGGTGGGTGAGCAGTTCTTC.

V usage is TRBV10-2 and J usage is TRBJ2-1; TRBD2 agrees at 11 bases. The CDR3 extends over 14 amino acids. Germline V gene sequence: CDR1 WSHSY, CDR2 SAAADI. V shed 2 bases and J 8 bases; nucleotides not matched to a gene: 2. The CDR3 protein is CASSELAGGDEQFF. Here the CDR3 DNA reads TGCGCCAGCAGTGAGCTAGCGGGAGGCGATGAGCAGTTCTTC.

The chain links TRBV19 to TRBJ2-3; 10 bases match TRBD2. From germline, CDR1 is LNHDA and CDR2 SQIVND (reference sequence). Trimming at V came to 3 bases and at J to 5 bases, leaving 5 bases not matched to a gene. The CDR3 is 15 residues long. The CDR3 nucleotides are TGTGCCAGTAGTATCCCTAGCGGGAGAGGAGATACGCAGTATTTT. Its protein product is CASSIPSGRGDTQYF.

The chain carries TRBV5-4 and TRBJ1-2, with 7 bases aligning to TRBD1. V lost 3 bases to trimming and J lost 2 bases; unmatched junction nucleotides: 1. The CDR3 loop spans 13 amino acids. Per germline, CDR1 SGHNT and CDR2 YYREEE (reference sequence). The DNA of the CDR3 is TGTGCCAGCAGCTGGGGACAGAACTATGGCTACACCTTC. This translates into CASSWGQNYGYTF. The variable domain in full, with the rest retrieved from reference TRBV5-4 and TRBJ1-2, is ETGVTQSPTHLIKTRGQQVTLRCSSQSGHNTVSWYQQALGQGPQFIFQYYREEENGRGNFPPRFSGLQFPNYSSELNVNALELDDSALYLCASSWGQNYGYTFGSGTRLTVV.

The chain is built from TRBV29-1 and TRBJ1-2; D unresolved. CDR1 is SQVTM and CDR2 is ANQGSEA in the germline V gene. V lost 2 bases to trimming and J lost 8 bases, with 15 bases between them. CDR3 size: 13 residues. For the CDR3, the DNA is TGCAGCGTTGAAACGTTCTGGGGTAACGGCTACACCTTC. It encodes CSVETFWGNGYTF.

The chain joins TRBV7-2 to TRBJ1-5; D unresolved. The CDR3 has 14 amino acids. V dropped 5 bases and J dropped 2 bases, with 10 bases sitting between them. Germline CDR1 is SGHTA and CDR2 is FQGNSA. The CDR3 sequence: CASSLRRGNQPQHF. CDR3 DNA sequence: TGTGCCAGCAGCCTACGACGGGGCAATCAGCCCCAGCATTTT.

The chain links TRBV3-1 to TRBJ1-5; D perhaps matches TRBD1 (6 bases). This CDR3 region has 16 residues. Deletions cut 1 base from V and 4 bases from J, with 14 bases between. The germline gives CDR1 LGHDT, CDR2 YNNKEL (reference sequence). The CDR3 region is CASSQGQVVGNQPQHF. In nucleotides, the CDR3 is TGTGCCAGCAGCCAAGGACAGGTAGTCGGAAATCAGCCCCAGCATTTT.

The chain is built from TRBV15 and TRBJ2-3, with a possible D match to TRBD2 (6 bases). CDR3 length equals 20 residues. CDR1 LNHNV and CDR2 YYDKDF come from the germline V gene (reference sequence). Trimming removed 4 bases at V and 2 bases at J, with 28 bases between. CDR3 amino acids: CATSNPHVVSWGVNTDTQYF. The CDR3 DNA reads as TGTGCCACCAGCAACCCCCATGTAGTTTCGTGGGGGGTTAACACAGATACGCAGTATTTT.

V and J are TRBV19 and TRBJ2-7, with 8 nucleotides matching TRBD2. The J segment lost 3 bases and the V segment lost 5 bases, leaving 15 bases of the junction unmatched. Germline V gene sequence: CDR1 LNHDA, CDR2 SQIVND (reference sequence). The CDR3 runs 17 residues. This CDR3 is CASSSSAPRRGDYEQYF. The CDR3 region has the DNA TGTGCCAGTAGTTCGTCGGCCCCGCGGCGGGGGGACTACGAGCAGTACTTC.